One and the same sample provided the 17 T cell receptor beta chains below, sequenced in a study of CD8+CD57+ T cells in acquired aplastic anemia. The template used for profiling TCR beta VDJ and CDR3 was genomic DNA. TCRdb itself ran the reads through MiXCR, one entry per CDR3 protein. The sample contains 350,000 to 450,000 distinct CDR3 sequences, 65% to 80% of which appear only once. Sequencing was carried out using sorted CD4+, CD8+, or CD8+CD57+ T cells (not recorded which) from PBMCs. The receptors come from a human donor in good health, serving as a control.

This clonotype was seen only once. This chain connects TRBV9 to TRBJ2-7, with a weak D call TRBD2 (7 bases). CDR3 size: 14 residues. V was cut by 5 bases and J by 6 bases, with 18 bases left in between. Germline CDR1 is SGDLS and CDR2 is YYNGEE. The CDR3 DNA follows: TGTGCCAGCAGTCTCCGACCGGGGGGCGGCGAGCAGTACTTC. This encodes CASSLRPGGGEQYF.

The chain has TRBV11-3 and TRBJ2-7; D is tentatively TRBD1 or TRBD2 (5 bases each). The CDR3 runs to 14 residues. Germline V gene data show CDR1 as SGHNT and CDR2 as YENEEA. V lost 4 bases and J 5 bases, leaving 15 bases between the germline ends. The chain's CDR3 is CASSSREGKHEQYF. As DNA, the CDR3 is TGTGCCAGCAGCTCCCGAGAGGGGAAGCACGAGCAGTACTTC.

As to this clonotype: One junction end does not reproduce the germline sequence, and a read error may be involved. The rearrangement links TRBV19 to TRBJ2-3; D possibly corresponds to TRBD1 (5 bases). The CDR3 contains 13 residues. The germline gives CDR1 LNHDA, CDR2 SQIVND (reference sequence). The CDR3 protein is CASSNAKTETQYF. In nucleotides, the CDR3 is TGTGCCAGTAGTAATGCTAAGACAGAAACGCAGTATTTT.

Details on this clonotype: The final CDR3 position lacks the conserved phenylalanine or tryptophan, pointing to a likely read error. It is unclear where the CDR3 begins or ends on the DNA, so no DNA is shown, and the CDR3 is as TCRdb lists it. The CDR3 loop is CASSVGRGGPYI. This chain uses TRBV9 with TRBJ2-3; TRBD2, as called in the table, went unchecked against the DNA. Germline V gene data show CDR1 as SGDLS and CDR2 as YYNGEE. The CDR3 length equals 12 residues, ends included.

In its sample, this clonotype was seen a few times. A much larger clone differs from this one at a single base, so this may be a read error. The chain combines TRBV6-5 with TRBJ2-7, with 8 bases lining up with TRBD1. The CDR3 covers 16 residues. Trimming took 7 bases from V and 0 from J; bases not matched to a gene: 11. In germline, CDR1 is MNHEY, CDR2 SVGAGI. CDR3 loop: CASTYPSGQASYEQYF. In DNA form, the CDR3 reads TGTGCCAGCACCTACCCATCGGGACAGGCCTCCTACGAGCAGTACTTC.

V and J are TRBV29-1 and TRBJ1-1, with 8 bases lining up with TRBD1. The J segment lost 0 bases and the V segment lost 6 bases, leaving 3 bases of the junction unmatched. Germline V gene sequence: CDR1 SQVTM, CDR2 ANQGSEA. This CDR3 contains 13 residues. CDR3 loop: CSVDRELNTEAFF. CDR3 DNA sequence: TGCAGCGTGGACAGGGAATTGAACACTGAAGCTTTCTTT.

The V gene is TRBV11-2, the J gene TRBJ2-1; 7 nucleotides line up with TRBD2. After removal of 1 base from V and 4 bases from J, the junction contained 7 bases not matched to a gene. Germline lookup yields CDR1 SGHAT and CDR2 FQNNGV. This CDR3 is 16 amino acids long. The DNA for the CDR3 is TGTGCCAGCAGCTTAGGTGTGGGGAGGGTTTACAATGAGCAGTTCTTC. Its protein is CASSLGVGRVYNEQFF. Using reference TRBV11-2 and TRBJ2-1 for the parts outside the CDR3, the full variable domain is EAGVAQSPRYKIIEKRQSVAFWCNPISGHATLYWYQQILGQGPKLLIQFQNNGVVDDSQLPKDRFSAERLKGVDSTLKIQPAKLEDSAVYLCASSLGVGRVYNEQFFGPGTRLTVL.

DNA for the CDR3: TGTGCCAGCAGCCTCTCGGGGACTAGCGGGGAGCTGTTTTTT. Translating it yields CASSLSGTSGELFF. This chain connects TRBV11-2 to TRBJ2-2; 8 positions match TRBD2. The CDR3 has 14 amino acids. In germline, CDR1 is SGHAT, CDR2 FQNNGV. V shed 5 bases and J 7 bases; nucleotides not matched to a gene: 6.

For this clonotype: Given the absence of the conserved phenylalanine or tryptophan at the CDR3 end, a read error is likely. The chain carries TRBV2 and TRBJ2-1; perhaps TRBD1 as D (5 bases). The germline V and J ends were trimmed by 6 bases and 12 bases, with 18 bases remaining between them. This CDR3 has 13 residues. The V gene's germline CDR1 is SNHLY and CDR2 FYNNEI. Here the CDR3 DNA reads TGTGCCAGCAGCCTGAGCAGTGACAGCATGCAGTTCTCC. This codes for CASSLSSDSMQFS.

On this clonotype itself: A junction end diverges from the germline sequence, so it may reflect a read error. V usage is TRBV5-1 and J usage is TRBJ2-3, with a tentative D call TRBD2 (5 bases). This CDR3 region has 14 residues. Per germline, CDR1 SGHRS and CDR2 YFSETQ. The CDR3 nucleotides read TGCGCCAGCAGTCTCGGGGTAAGCACAGTTACGCAGTATTTT. Protein sequence: CASSLGVSTVTQYF.

The chain has TRBV12-3 or TRBV12-4 and TRBJ1-1, with 10 bases identical to TRBD1. This CDR3 is built from 14 residues. V lost 5 bases, J lost 8 bases, and 8 bases stayed unmatched. CDR3 sequence (DNA): TGTGCCAGCAGTGCGACAGGGGGCGCCACCGAAGCTTTCTTT. Translation gives CASSATGGATEAFF.

This clonotype turned up a few times. A much larger clone lies a single base off, so this may be a read error. This chain joins TRBV5-1 and TRBJ2-1; D assignment may be TRBD1 or TRBD2 (6 bases each). V was shortened by 1 base and J by 6 bases, with 11 bases between the two germline ends. The CDR3 has 14 residues. Per the germline V gene, CDR1 is SGHRS and CDR2 is YFSETQ. CDR3 loop: CASSLPGASNEQFF. In nucleotides, the CDR3 is TGCGCCAGCAGCTTGCCGGGGGCCAGCAATGAGCAGTTCTTC.

This chain joins TRBV7-2 and TRBJ1-6; D possibly corresponds to TRBD1 (5 bases). This CDR3 contains 13 residues. Germline V gives CDR1 SGHTA, CDR2 FQGNSA. Trimming stripped 9 bases from V and 9 bases from J, with 15 bases between. The CDR3 DNA reads as TGTGCCAGTAGGAGGGCGGGGACTTCACCCCTCCACTTT. Translation gives CASRRAGTSPLHF.

A remark on this clonotype: The junction does not match germline at one end; this may be a read error. The V and J genes are TRBV12-3 or TRBV12-4 and TRBJ1-1; 7 bases map to TRBD1. The CDR3 consists of 14 residues. In DNA, the CDR3 is TGTGCCAGCAGTTTAGATGGACAGGACACTGAGGCTTTCTTT. It specifies CASSLDGQDTEAFF.

A few counts support this clonotype. V and J are TRBV2 and TRBJ1-4; TRBD1 matches at 12 bases. CDR1 is SNHLY and CDR2 is FYNNEI in the germline V gene. J gave up 10 bases and V 1 base, and 4 bases lay outside the gene matches. The CDR3 loop spans 15 amino acids. Written as DNA, the CDR3 is TGTGCCAGCAGTGAAGTGGGGACAGGGGGCGGAAAACTGTTTTTT. Its protein product is CASSEVGTGGGKLFF.

This clonotype was seen more than once but under ten times. A much more abundant neighbour one base away suggests this may be a read error. The chain is built from TRBV7-9 and TRBJ1-2, with 9 bases fitting TRBD1. The germline CDR1 and CDR2 sequences are SEHNR and FQNEAQ (reference sequence). V was clipped by 5 bases and J by 4 bases; unmatched bases: 8. The CDR3 length is 15 residues. CDR3 DNA sequence: TGTGCCAGCAGCACCCCCGGGACAGGGACCTATGGCTACACCTTC. Translating gives CASSTPGTGTYGYTF.

Concerning this clonotype: The CDR3 ends on some other residue instead of the conserved phenylalanine or tryptophan, so this is likely a read error. It is unclear where the CDR3 begins or ends on the DNA, so no DNA is shown, and the CDR3 is as TCRdb lists it. The rearrangement links TRBV7-2 to TRBJ1-2; whether TRBD1, the table's D call, matches the DNA was not checked. The CDR3 spans 13 amino acids, including both terminal residues. The V gene's germline CDR1 is SGHTA and CDR2 FQGNSA. CDR3 protein: CASSPGTAISTDT.